This T cell receptor (beta chain) was obtained from a study of T cell responses to AZD1222 COVID-19 vaccine. Whole-study context: Pooled in the analysis were second doses at about 4 or about 12 weeks.

Only in-frame clones appear in the TCRdb table, and some are missing; sequencing was by immunoSEQ multiplex PCR. The sample lists 98,000 or so clones; 70% to 90% were seen once. Turning to this clone: Antigen: not known. One end of the junction is discordant with germline, which a read error may explain.

Study results and limitations: The study found vaccine-associated CD4 TCRs spanning spike, dominant at 160-218 and 743-854. Females outnumbered males among donors, who were mostly white British; clonal diversity was possibly underestimated. The study found Spike-specific TCR breadth and depth rose after two AZD1222 doses.

Germline CDR1 SSHAT, CDR2 FNYEAQ (reference sequence). The CDR3 spans 16 residues. This specimen was peripheral blood, taken on day 0 of AZD1222 vaccination. The receptor's source is an adult in good health. The chain links TRBV7-7 to TRBJ2-1, with TRBD2 as a possible D gene (6 bases). The CDR3 nucleotides read TGTGCTAGCAGCTTAGCGGTGGGAAGCTCCTACAATGAGCAGTTCTTC. Residues: CASSLAVGSSYNEQFF.